The 10 T cell receptor beta chains listed next were all sequenced from one sample in a study of shared clonotypes between healthy human individuals. Terminally differentiated effector memory CD45RA+ cells were left out of the naive CD8 fraction, which was CD45RO-negative and positively selected for CCR7. Clones were read by immunoSEQ multiplex PCR, and TCRdb kept only the in-frame ones, dropping some. The table records some 2.1 million clones, less than 95% of them present only once. Sequencing used naive CD8+ T cells sorted from blood. The receptor set was obtained from a man younger than 35 in good health.

The V call is TRBV27, the J call TRBJ2-7, with TRBD2 matching 14 bases. The junction had 11 bases not matched to a gene; V was cut back by 4 bases and J by 6 bases. CDR1 MNHEY and CDR2 SMNVEV come from the germline V gene (reference sequence). The CDR3 loop spans 17 amino acids. The CDR3 sequence is CASSSLTSGGADPEQYF. CDR3 in DNA: TGTGCCAGCAGTTCCCTGACTAGCGGGGGGGCAGACCCCGAGCAGTACTTC.

V is TRBV13 and J is TRBJ2-1; 8 bases line up with TRBD2. Germline V CDR1 and CDR2: PRHDT, FYEKMQ (reference sequence). Trimming cost V 2 bases and J 7 bases; bases outside gene matches: 7. The CDR3 is made up of 15 amino acids. The CDR3 DNA reads TGTGCCAGCAGCTTACGGGGGGGAATCGCAAATGAGCAGTTCTTC. Its protein is CASSLRGGIANEQFF.

This sequence joins TRBV12-2 and TRBJ2-5; TRBD1, the table's D call, was not compared with the DNA. TRBV12-2 is flagged as a pseudogene. The CDR3 is 15 amino acids. The CDR3 region is CASRSPRVGQETQYF. The CDR3 region has the DNA TGTGCAAGTCGCTCCCCCAGGGTGGGACAAGAGACCCAGTACTTC.

The V gene is TRBV13, the J gene TRBJ2-7, with TRBD1 matching over 9 bases. CDR3 size: 14 residues. Losses at the gene ends were 4 bases for V and 6 bases for J; bases not matched to a gene: 7. The germline gives CDR1 PRHDT, CDR2 FYEKMQ (reference sequence). CDR3 loop: CASSSDRGAGEQYF. CDR3 coding DNA: TGTGCCAGCAGCTCGGACAGGGGAGCCGGCGAGCAGTACTTC. Full variable domain (missing parts from reference TRBV13 and TRBJ2-7): AAGVIQSPRHLIKEKRETATLKCYPIPRHDTVYWYQQGPGQDPQFLISFYEKMQSDKGSIPDRFSAQQFSDYHSELNMSSLELGDSALYFCASSSDRGAGEQYFGPGTRLTVT.

This CDR3 reads CASSLQPPMEQYF. CDR3 DNA sequence: TGTGCCAGCAGCTTGCAACCCCCAATGGAGCAGTACTTC. The chain uses TRBV7-9 and TRBJ2-7; no definite D call. Germline V gene data show CDR1 as SEHNR and CDR2 as FQNEAQ (reference sequence). The CDR3 consists of 13 residues. V was clipped by 3 bases and J by 7 bases, with 13 bases between them.

The chain has TRBV30 and TRBJ2-3, with D maybe TRBD1 (6 bases). CDR1 and CDR2 (germline): GTSNPN, SVGIG (reference sequence). The CDR3 is 16 amino acids. Deletions cut 0 bases from V and 3 bases from J, with 16 bases between. The CDR3 nucleotides are TGTGCCTGGAGTGTAACCTTAAATGACAGGACAGATACGCAGTATTTT. As protein: CAWSVTLNDRTDTQYF.

The V gene is TRBV9, the J gene TRBJ2-2, with a possible D match to TRBD1 (5 bases). CDR3 length: 16 residues. The V end lost 4 bases, the J end lost 3 bases, and 16 bases lay between the germline ends. CDR1 and CDR2 (germline): SGDLS, YYNGEE. The CDR3 here is CASSIDSLVDTGELFF. The CDR3 region has the DNA TGTGCCAGCAGCATAGACAGTCTTGTGGACACCGGGGAGCTGTTTTTT.

V usage is TRBV2 and J usage is TRBJ2-5; D possibly matches TRBD1 or TRBD2 (6 bases each). The CDR3 runs to 16 residues. Germline V gene lookup returns CDR1 SNHLY and CDR2 FYNNEI. Trimming took off 1 base at V and 0 bases at J, with 12 bases between the two ends. This CDR3 is CASSEVEGVNQETQYF. The DNA for the CDR3 is TGTGCCAGCAGTGAAGTGGAGGGGGTTAACCAAGAGACCCAGTACTTC.

The J gene is TRBJ1-2, the V gene TRBV9; no reliable D call. Germline V lookup: CDR1 SGDLS, CDR2 YYNGEE. V lost 0 bases, J lost 3 bases, and 12 bases lay in between. This CDR3 is 15 amino acids long. The CDR3 sequence is CASSVDSDAYYGYTF. The CDR3 nucleotides read TGTGCCAGCAGCGTAGATTCGGACGCATACTATGGCTACACCTTC.

CDR3 bases: TGTGCCAGCAGCGTATTGCCGGGGCTCGGAGATACGCAGTATTTT. This gives the protein CASSVLPGLGDTQYF. The chain joins TRBV11-2 to TRBJ2-3, with D possibly called TRBD1 or TRBD2 (5 bases each). Between the trimmed V and J ends, which lost 5 bases and 5 bases, there was a span of 17 bases. Germline CDR1 is SGHAT and CDR2 is FQNNGV. The CDR3 contains 15 residues. Based on the CDR3 plus reference TRBV11-2 and TRBJ2-3, the full variable domain is EAGVAQSPRYKIIEKRQSVAFWCNPISGHATLYWYQQILGQGPKLLIQFQNNGVVDDSQLPKDRFSAERLKGVDSTLKIQPAKLEDSAVYLCASSVLPGLGDTQYFGPGTRLTVL.